Listed below are T cell receptor beta chains from one sample, sequenced in a study of T cells after posttransplantation cyclophosphamide. Libraries were prepared by immunoSEQ multiplex PCR; TCRdb keeps only in-frame clonotypes and omits some of them. The sample consists of thousands of clones, over 70% of them appearing once. The specimen was PBMCs, collected after allogeneic stem cell transplant with posttransplant cyclophosphamide. All receptors derive from a male patient aged 60 to 75 who received an allogeneic stem cell transplant from an unrelated donor, was CMV-positive, and had no GVHD. A share of the T cells may be of graft donor origin. Each CDR3 is given with its conserved first and last residue. D genes are given only for firm matches.

>TRBV5-1|-|TRBJ2-1
CASEVTGGYNEQFF
>TRBV5-1|TRBD1|TRBJ2-2
CASSPGQGRAGELFF
>TRBV18|-|TRBJ2-2
CASSPAAGTGELFF
>TRBV2|TRBD1|TRBJ1-4
CASSEDRGGEKLFF
>TRBV29-1|-|TRBJ2-5
CSAKSGNQETQYF
>TRBV9|-|TRBJ2-2
CASSVSGNPGELFF
>TRBV18|-|TRBJ1-6
CASSPAPKRQGLVSPLHF
>TRBV9|-|TRBJ2-1
CASSVDPSRWKYNEQFF
>TRBV28|-|TRBJ2-1
CASRGGGQDNEQFF
>TRBV5-5|-|TRBJ2-7
CASSLQDFYEQYF
>TRBV5-4|-|TRBJ1-2
CASSSGYNYGYTF
>TRBV30|-|TRBJ1-4
CACYNEKLFF
>TRBV18|-|TRBJ1-1
CASSSRQNTEAFF
>TRBV28|-|TRBJ2-1
CASSLTNPQEQFF
>TRBV5-1|TRBD1|TRBJ2-6
CASSKQGQLNSGANVLTF
>TRBV4-3|TRBD2|TRBJ2-3
CASSSTSGGTDTQYF
>TRBV7-9|-|TRBJ1-2
CASTLGVNYGYTF
>TRBV10-3|-|TRBJ2-1
CAISVAGWNNEQFF
>TRBV7-8|TRBD1|TRBJ1-3
CASIPGTGGTIYF
>TRBV4-1|-|TRBJ1-6
CASSQRGMRGRGNSPLHF
>TRBV25-1|-|TRBJ2-7
CATRVPGIIGYEQYF
>TRBV6-6|TRBD1|TRBJ2-7
CASSPGQGESYEQYF
>TRBV6-5|-|TRBJ1-3
CASSYGAGSGNTIYF
>TRBV11-2|-|TRBJ1-1
CASSLGSGTEAFF
>TRBV7-9|TRBD2|TRBJ2-1
CASSPQGAGAHLEQFF
>TRBV30|-|-
CAWSLQTYEQYF
>TRBV2|-|TRBJ1-2
CASSEPKPQRGYTF
>TRBV25-1|TRBD1|TRBJ1-5
CASSVTQGNQPQHF
>TRBV6-5|-|TRBJ1-1
CASSYSVGGNEAFF
>TRBV29-1|-|TRBJ2-2
CSVAGQPTGELFF
>TRBV25-1|TRBD1|TRBJ2-7
CASSELAGGGEQYF
>TRBV7-8|-|TRBJ2-2
CASSLRCRVDTGELFF
>TRBV6-1|-|TRBJ2-7
CASSETTGSSYEQYF
>TRBV5-4|-|TRBJ2-1
CASSPRRQADEQFF
>TRBV29-1|TRBD2|TRBJ2-1
CSVLPGLAGGPGGVDEQFF
>TRBV5-1|-|TRBJ2-5
CASRYQETQYF
>TRBV29-1|-|TRBJ1-1
CSAGLRGAEAFF
>TRBV5-4|TRBD1|TRBJ2-5
CASSPEGAPQYF
>TRBV27|-|TRBJ1-2
CASSSQGGQYGYTF
>TRBV11-3|TRBD2|TRBJ2-1
CASSFSGGGPSGRGEQFF
>TRBV5-1|TRBD1|TRBJ1-2
CASSPGQAGGGYTF